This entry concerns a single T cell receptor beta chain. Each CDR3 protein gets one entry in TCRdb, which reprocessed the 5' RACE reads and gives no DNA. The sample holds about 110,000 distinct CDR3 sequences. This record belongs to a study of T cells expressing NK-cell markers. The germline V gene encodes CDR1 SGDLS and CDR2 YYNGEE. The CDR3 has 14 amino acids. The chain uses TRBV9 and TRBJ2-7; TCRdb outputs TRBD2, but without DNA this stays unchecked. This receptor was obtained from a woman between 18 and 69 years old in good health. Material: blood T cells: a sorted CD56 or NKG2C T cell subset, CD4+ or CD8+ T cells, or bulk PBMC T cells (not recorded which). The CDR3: CASASGSTSYEQYF.